The sequence of this TCR beta chain was determined in a study of radiotherapy plus CTLA-4 blockade in lung cancer. The germline V gene encodes CDR1 MNHEY and CDR2 SVGAGI. This CDR3 spans 13 amino acids. V dropped 6 bases and J dropped 5 bases, with 11 bases sitting between them. This clone was recorded a few times. Its antigen remains unknown. Study-level results: The best predictor of response was reported to be early blood T cell clone dynamics, with interferon-beta.

TCRdb's copy holds only in-frame clones and misses some; the assay was immunoSEQ multiplex PCR. The sample has approximately 78,000 clones, roughly 78% seen once. The sequencing here drew on peripheral blood, taken from a patient treated with radiotherapy plus ipilimumab. The chain recombines TRBV6-5 with TRBJ1-5; D uncertain. The sequence derives from a human donor with non-small cell lung cancer who had a complete response to radiotherapy plus ipilimumab. CDR3 sequence: CASRDRSDQPQHF. The CDR3 nucleotides are TGTGCCAGCAGGGATAGGTCTGATCAGCCCCAGCATTTT.